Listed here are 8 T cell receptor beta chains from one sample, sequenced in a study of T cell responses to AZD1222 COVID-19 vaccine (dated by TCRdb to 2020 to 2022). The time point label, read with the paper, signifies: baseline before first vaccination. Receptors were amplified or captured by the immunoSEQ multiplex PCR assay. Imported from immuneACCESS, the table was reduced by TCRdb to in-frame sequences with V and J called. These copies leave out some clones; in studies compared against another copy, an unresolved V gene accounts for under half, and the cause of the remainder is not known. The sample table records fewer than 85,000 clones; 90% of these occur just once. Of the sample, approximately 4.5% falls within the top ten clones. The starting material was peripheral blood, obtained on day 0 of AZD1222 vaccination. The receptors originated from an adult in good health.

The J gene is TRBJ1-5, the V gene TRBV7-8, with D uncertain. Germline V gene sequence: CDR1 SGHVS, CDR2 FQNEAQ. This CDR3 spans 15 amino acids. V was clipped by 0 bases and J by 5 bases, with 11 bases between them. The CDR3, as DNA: TGTGCCAGCAGCTTAGCGGCCATTTCCGATCAGCCCCAGCATTTT. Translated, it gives CASSLAAISDQPQHF.

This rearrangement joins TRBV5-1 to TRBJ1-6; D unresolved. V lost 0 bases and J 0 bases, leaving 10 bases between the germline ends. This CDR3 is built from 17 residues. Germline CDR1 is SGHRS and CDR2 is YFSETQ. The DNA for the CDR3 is TGCGCCAGCAGCTTGGGACTCCTGAGCTCCTATAATTCACCCCTCCACTTT. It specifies CASSLGLLSSYNSPLHF.

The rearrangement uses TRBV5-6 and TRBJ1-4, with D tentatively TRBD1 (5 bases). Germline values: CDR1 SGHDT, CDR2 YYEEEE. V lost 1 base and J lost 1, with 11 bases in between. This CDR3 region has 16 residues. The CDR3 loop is CASSLFRGRTNEKLFF. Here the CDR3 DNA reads TGTGCCAGCAGCTTGTTCCGGGGGAGAACTAATGAAAAACTGTTTTTT.

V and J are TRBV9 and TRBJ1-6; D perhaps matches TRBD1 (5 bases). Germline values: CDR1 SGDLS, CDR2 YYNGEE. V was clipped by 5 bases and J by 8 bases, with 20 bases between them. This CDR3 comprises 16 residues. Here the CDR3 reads CASSKSGTAGDSPLHF. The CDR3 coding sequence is TGTGCCAGCAGTAAAAGCGGCACAGCGGGGGATTCACCCCTCCACTTT.

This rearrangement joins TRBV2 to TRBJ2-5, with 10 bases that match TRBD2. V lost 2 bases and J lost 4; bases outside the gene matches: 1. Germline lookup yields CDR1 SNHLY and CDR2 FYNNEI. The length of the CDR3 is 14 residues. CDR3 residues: CASSERTSGETQYF. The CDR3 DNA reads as TGTGCCAGCAGTGAAAGGACTAGCGGAGAGACCCAGTACTTC.

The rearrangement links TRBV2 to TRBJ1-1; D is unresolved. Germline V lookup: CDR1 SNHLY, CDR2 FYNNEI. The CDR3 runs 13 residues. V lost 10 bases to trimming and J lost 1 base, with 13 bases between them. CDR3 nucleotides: TGTGCCACATTCCGGGAATCGAACACTGAAGCTTTCTTT. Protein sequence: CATFRESNTEAFF.

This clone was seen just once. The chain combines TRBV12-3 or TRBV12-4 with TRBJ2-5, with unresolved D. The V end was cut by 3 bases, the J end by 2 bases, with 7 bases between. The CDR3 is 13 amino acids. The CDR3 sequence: CASSFVQQETQYF. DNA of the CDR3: TGTGCCAGCAGTTTTGTACAGCAAGAGACCCAGTACTTC.

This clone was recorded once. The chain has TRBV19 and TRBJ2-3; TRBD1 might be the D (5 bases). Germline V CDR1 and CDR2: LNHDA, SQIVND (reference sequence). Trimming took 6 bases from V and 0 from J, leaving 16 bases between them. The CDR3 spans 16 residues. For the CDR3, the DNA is TGTGCCAGTAGCCTGGGGCCCTCATATAGCACAGATACGCAGTATTTT. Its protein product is CASSLGPSYSTDTQYF.